These 21 T cell receptor beta chains originate from one sample sequenced in a study of blood T cell repertoires in COVID-19. Only in-frame clones appear in the TCRdb table, and some are missing; sequencing was by immunoSEQ multiplex PCR. This table holds 150,000 to 200,000 clones, roughly nine tenths found once. Sequencing was carried out using PBMCs or T cells enriched from blood (not recorded which). Receptors originate from a woman between 40 and 50 years old with acute COVID-19.

The chain links TRBV29-1 to TRBJ1-2; TRBD1 is a possible D gene (5 bases). CDR3 size: 14 residues. Germline V gene data show CDR1 as SQVTM and CDR2 as ANQGSEA. V lost 6 bases, J lost 2 bases, and 16 bases lay in between. CDR3 bases: TGCAGCGTCCCAAATTTAGGGGAAAACTATGGCTACACCTTC. This gives the protein CSVPNLGENYGYTF.

The chain carries TRBV11-2 and TRBJ2-3, with a tentative D call TRBD1 (6 bases). The CDR3 consists of 14 residues. The V end was cut by 5 bases, the J end by 2 bases, with 11 bases between. The germline CDR1 and CDR2 sequences are SGHAT and FQNNGV. CDR3: CASSTDRATDTQYF. CDR3 DNA sequence: TGTGCCAGCAGCACGGACAGAGCCACAGATACGCAGTATTTT.

V usage is TRBV19 and J usage is TRBJ2-3; 9 positions agree with TRBD2. The CDR3 extends over 15 amino acids. With V trimmed by 6 bases and J by 2 bases, 6 bases remained unmatched. Germline V gives CDR1 LNHDA, CDR2 SQIVND (reference sequence). In DNA, the CDR3 is TGTGCCAGTAGGGTAGCGGGGGTCATCACAGATACGCAGTATTTT. Translation gives CASRVAGVITDTQYF.

This clone appeared once. The chain uses TRBV18 and TRBJ2-5, with a tentative D call TRBD2 (6 bases). Trimming removed 6 bases from V and 5 bases from J, with 13 bases in between. Per the germline V gene, CDR1 is KGHSH and CDR2 is LQKENI. CDR3 size: 13 residues. CDR3: CASSLLASETQYF. The CDR3 bases are TGTGCCAGCTCGCTCCTAGCGTCGGAGACCCAGTACTTC. The variable domain in full, completed from reference TRBV18 and TRBJ2-5, reads NAGVMQNPRHLVRRRGQEARLRCSPMKGHSHVYWYRQLPEEGLKFMVYLQKENIIDESGMPKERFSAEFPKEGPSILRIQQVVRGDSAAYFCASSLLASETQYFGPGTRLLVL.

The chain employs TRBV7-8 and TRBJ2-1; D not resolved. CDR1 SGHVS and CDR2 FQNEAQ come from the germline V gene. The CDR3 loop spans 13 amino acids. V lost 10 bases, J lost 1 base, and 11 bases lay in between. The CDR3 loop reads CATRQPSYNEQFF. For the CDR3, the DNA is TGTGCCACCCGACAACCGTCCTACAATGAGCAGTTCTTC.

This clone was observed a few times. The chain employs TRBV3-1 (or the pseudogene TRBV3-2) and TRBJ1-3; 7 positions match TRBD1. CDR1 LGHDT and CDR2 YNNKEL come from the germline V gene (reference sequence). V dropped 3 bases and J dropped 0; count of bases not matched to a gene: 5. The CDR3 runs 16 residues. The CDR3 nucleotides read TGTGCCAGCAGCCACCAACAGGGGCGCTCTGGAAACACCATATATTTT. Its protein is CASSHQQGRSGNTIYF.

Only one count was recorded for this clone. This chain uses TRBV7-2 with TRBJ2-3, with 9 nucleotides matching TRBD2. The germline V gene has CDR1 SGHTA and CDR2 FQGNSA. The CDR3 loop spans 12 amino acids. The V segment lost 1 base and the J segment 14 bases; nucleotides outside the gene matches: 4. The CDR3 coding sequence is TGTGCCAGCAGCTTAGGGCGGGAGGGCCCGTATTTT. Encoded protein: CASSLGREGPYF.

The rearrangement uses TRBV3-1 (or the pseudogene TRBV3-2) and TRBJ2-1; 7 bases are shared with TRBD1. CDR1 and CDR2 from the germline V gene are LGHDT and YNNKEL (reference sequence). Trimming at V came to 4 bases and at J to 5 bases, leaving 17 bases not matched to a gene. The CDR3 contains 18 residues. The CDR3 region has the DNA TGTGCCAGCAGCCCACGCCCCGGGCACCGGGACAGAGACAATGAGCAGTTCTTC. Protein product: CASSPRPGHRDRDNEQFF.

The chain has TRBV6-2 or TRBV6-3 and TRBJ1-2; 7 bases are shared with TRBD1. This CDR3 has 16 amino acids. Germline V gives CDR1 MNHEY, CDR2 SVGEGT. The ends lost 5 bases at V and 0 bases at J; junction bases unmatched: 9. The chain's CDR3 is CASSRTPGTANYGYTF. The CDR3, as DNA: TGTGCCAGCAGTAGAACGCCTGGGACAGCTAACTATGGCTACACCTTC.

V and J are TRBV6-5 and TRBJ1-5; 7 bases match TRBD1. The V and J ends lost 4 bases and 4 bases, in that order; junction bases with no gene match: 10. The CDR3 is 16 residues long. Germline CDR1 reads MNHEY; CDR2 reads SVGAGI. CDR3 amino acids: CASSLHHGTVNQPQHF. The CDR3 coding sequence is TGTGCCAGCAGTTTACACCACGGGACAGTTAATCAGCCCCAGCATTTT.

The chain employs TRBV19 and TRBJ1-5; 7 bases agree with TRBD1. There are 16 residues in the CDR3. V shed 3 bases and J 2 bases; nucleotides not matched to a gene: 7. CDR1 and CDR2 (germline): LNHDA, SQIVND (reference sequence). CDR3 coding DNA: TGTGCCAGTAGTATGAGCAAGGGGGCTGGCAATCAGCCCCAGCATTTT. Translated, it gives CASSMSKGAGNQPQHF. The variable domain in full, with the rest retrieved from reference TRBV19 and TRBJ1-5, is DGGITQSPKYLFRKEGQNVTLSCEQNLNHDAMYWYRQDPGQGLRLIYYSQIVNDFQKGDIAEGYSVSREKKESFPLTVTSAQKNPTAFYLCASSMSKGAGNQPQHFGDGTRLSIL.

The V call is TRBV7-2, the J call TRBJ2-7; 7 positions agree with TRBD1. CDR1 and CDR2 from the germline V gene are SGHTA and FQGNSA. The CDR3 extends over 14 amino acids. V was pared by 1 base and J by 4 bases, with 4 bases of the junction left unmatched. DNA for the CDR3: TGTGCCAGCAGCTTAGGACAGGGAAATTACGAGCAGTACTTC. Encoded protein: CASSLGQGNYEQYF.

This chain uses TRBV3-1 (or the pseudogene TRBV3-2) with TRBJ2-7; 10 bases match TRBD2. This CDR3 region has 18 residues. J gave up 6 bases and V 4 bases, and 18 bases lay outside the gene matches. The germline V gene encodes CDR1 LGHDT and CDR2 YNNKEL (reference sequence). CDR3 sequence reads: CASSPGEREGQSLGEQYF. DNA of the CDR3: TGTGCCAGCAGCCCCGGTGAGCGGGAGGGCCAGTCCCTTGGCGAGCAGTACTTC.

The chain couples TRBV2 to TRBJ1-2, with D maybe TRBD1 (5 bases). This CDR3 has 15 residues. From germline, CDR1 is SNHLY and CDR2 FYNNEI. With 0 bases removed from V and 4 bases from J, the gap between germline ends came to 12 bases. The CDR3 region is CASSEASDRGYGYTF. In nucleotides, the CDR3 is TGTGCCAGCAGTGAAGCGTCAGACAGAGGCTATGGCTACACCTTC. The full variable domain, with the rest looked up from reference TRBV2 and TRBJ1-2, is EPEVTQTPSHQVTQMGQEVILRCVPISNHLYFYWYRQILGQKVEFLVSFYNNEISEKSEIFDDQFSVERPDGSNFTLKIRSTKLEDSAMYFCASSEASDRGYGYTFGSGTRLTVV.

The chain links TRBV19 to TRBJ2-3; perhaps TRBD2 as D (5 bases). Germline V gene sequence: CDR1 LNHDA, CDR2 SQIVND (reference sequence). Trimming stripped 5 bases from V and 5 bases from J, with 11 bases between. The CDR3 totals 13 residues. CDR3 in amino acids: CASSLTRGDTQYF. The CDR3 DNA sequence: TGTGCCAGTAGTCTTACTAGAGGAGATACGCAGTATTTT.

The V call is TRBV5-4, the J call TRBJ2-3; tentative D call: TRBD2 (6 bases). The CDR3 is 14 amino acids. In germline, CDR1 is SGHNT, CDR2 YYREEE (reference sequence). The germline V and J ends were trimmed by 3 bases and 6 bases, with 14 bases remaining between them. The CDR3 reads CASSSRDWGDTQYF. The CDR3 DNA reads TGTGCCAGCAGCTCGCGGGACTGGGGGGATACGCAGTATTTT.

The chain joins TRBV29-1 to TRBJ2-3; 11 bases map to TRBD2. CDR1 SQVTM and CDR2 ANQGSEA come from the germline V gene. The CDR3 has 14 amino acids. V was pared by 7 bases and J by 2 bases, with 5 bases of the junction left unmatched. CDR3 DNA sequence: TGCAGCGGGAGACTAGCGGGAAACACAGATACGCAGTATTTT. Its protein product is CSGRLAGNTDTQYF.

J is TRBJ2-1 and V is TRBV19; 11 bases line up with TRBD2. This CDR3 comprises 16 residues. Losses at the gene ends were 3 bases for V and 6 bases for J; bases not matched to a gene: 7. CDR1 and CDR2 from the germline V gene are LNHDA and SQIVND (reference sequence). CDR3 amino acids: CASSIPSGRIGNEQFF. CDR3 coding DNA: TGTGCCAGTAGTATTCCTAGCGGGAGGATCGGCAATGAGCAGTTCTTC.

The chain combines TRBV29-1 with TRBJ2-4; the match to TRBD1 covers 8 bases. The CDR3 spans 15 residues. CDR1 and CDR2 from the germline V gene are SQVTM and ANQGSEA. The trim removed 2 bases at V and 8 bases at J, leaving 11 bases unmatched. CDR3 loop: CSVESWAGGRDIQYF. The DNA for the CDR3 is TGCAGCGTTGAATCTTGGGCAGGGGGCAGGGACATTCAGTACTTC. Full variable domain (rest looked up from reference TRBV29-1 and TRBJ2-4): SAVISQKPSRDICQRGTSLTIQCQVDSQVTMMFWYRQQPGQSLTLIATANQGSEATYESGFVIDKFPISRPNLTFSTLTVSNMSPEDSSIYLCSVESWAGGRDIQYFGAGTRLSVL.

The chain joins TRBV27 to TRBJ2-1; 12 positions agree with TRBD2. The ends lost 4 bases at V and 5 bases at J; junction bases unmatched: 12. This CDR3 comprises 18 residues. Per germline, CDR1 MNHEY and CDR2 SMNVEV (reference sequence). The DNA for the CDR3 is TGTGCCAGCAGTTCTAACATCCTAGCGGGAGGGATTAACAATGAGCAGTTCTTC. Protein product: CASSSNILAGGINNEQFF.

The chain has TRBV6-1 and TRBJ1-4, with TRBD1 as a possible D gene (6 bases). The germline V gene has CDR1 MNHNS and CDR2 SASEGT. The ends were cut back, 2 bases at V and 3 bases at J, with 10 bases in the middle. CDR3 length equals 15 residues. This CDR3 reads CASSELDSPNEKLFF. CDR3 bases: TGTGCCAGCAGTGAATTGGACAGCCCTAATGAAAAACTGTTTTTT.